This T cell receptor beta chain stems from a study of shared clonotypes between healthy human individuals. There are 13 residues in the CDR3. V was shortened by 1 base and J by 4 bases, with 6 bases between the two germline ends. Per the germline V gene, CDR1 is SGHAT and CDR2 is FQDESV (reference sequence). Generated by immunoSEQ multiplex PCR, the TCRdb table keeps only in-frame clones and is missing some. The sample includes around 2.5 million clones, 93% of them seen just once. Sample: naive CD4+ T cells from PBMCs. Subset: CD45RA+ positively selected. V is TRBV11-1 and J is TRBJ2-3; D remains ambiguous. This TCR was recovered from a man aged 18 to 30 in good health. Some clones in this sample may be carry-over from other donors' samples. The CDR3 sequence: CASSLELADTQYF. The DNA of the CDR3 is TGTGCCAGCAGCTTAGAACTGGCAGATACGCAGTATTTT.